A selection of T cell receptor beta chains follows, all from one sample in a study of cytomegalovirus exposure and HLA in healthy donors. Using immunoSEQ multiplex PCR, the repertoire was profiled, and TCRdb retains in-frame clones only, with some absent. The sample includes 300,000 to 400,000 clones, 70% to 90% of them seen just once. Source material: PBMCs. These TCRs come from a man aged 25 to 40 in good health and CMV-seronegative. Each CDR3 is given with its conserved first and last residue. The D gene is left open where the match is weak. Some rows mark clone size as missing; the rest say once, few, many or name a class of expanded clone.

V gene	J gene	clone size	D gene	CDR3 DNA	CDR3 protein
TRBV4-1	TRBJ2-7	NA	TRBD1	TGCGCCAGCAGCCAAGATACCTCAACCCGGGACAGGGGGCGAGAGCAGTACTTC	CASSQDTSTRDRGREQYF
TRBV7-2	TRBJ2-7	NA	TRBD2	TGTGCCAGCAGCCCCGGGGGGAGGAACTACGAGCAGTACTTC	CASSPGGRNYEQYF
TRBV2	TRBJ1-5	NA	NA	TGTGCCAGCAGTGAAGCTACAGGGCTGGGGAATCAGCCCCAGCATTTT	CASSEATGLGNQPQHF
TRBV19	TRBJ2-3	NA	NA	TGTGCCAGTAGTCCTAGCGGCACAGATACGCAGTATTTT	CASSPSGTDTQYF
TRBV4-1	TRBJ1-1	NA	NA	TGCGCCAGCAGCCAAGTCCTAAAGAACACTGAAGCTTTCTTT	CASSQVLKNTEAFF
TRBV29-1	TRBJ1-3	NA	TRBD1	TGCAGCGCCAGAACAGGGGGCCCTGGAAACACCATATATTTT	CSARTGGPGNTIYF
TRBV11-2	TRBJ2-1	NA	NA	TGTGCCAGCAGCCCGAGTTGGAGACAGGCCGAGTACAATGAGCAGTTCTTC	CASSPSWRQAEYNEQFF
TRBV7-9	TRBJ2-3	few	NA	TGTGCCAGCAGCGCCTCGCTAGGGGGTAGCACAGATACGCAGTATTTT	CASSASLGGSTDTQYF
TRBV5-1	TRBJ1-6	once	TRBD1	TGCGCCAGCAGCCCGCCCGGGACAGATAATTCACCCCTCCACTTT	CASSPPGTDNSPLHF
TRBV15	TRBJ1-2	NA	NA	TGTGCCACCAGCCCGGGGGAACAGCGGCTTAACTATGGCTACACCTTC	CATSPGEQRLNYGYTF
TRBV5-4	TRBJ2-1	NA	NA	TGTGCCAGCAGCTTGGGACAGGGCCAGGAGGGTGAGCAGTTCTTC	CASSLGQGQEGEQFF
TRBV5-6	TRBJ2-1	NA	NA	TGTGCCAGCAGCTTGTTAGCAGGGGCAAATGAGCAGTTCTTC	CASSLLAGANEQFF
TRBV2	TRBJ1-1	NA	NA	TGTGCCAGCAGTCGCTACAGGCCTGAAGCTTTCTTT	CASSRYRPEAFF
TRBV9	TRBJ2-1	once	NA	TGTGCCAGCAGCGAAAACGGGGGAACCTACAATGAGCAGTTCTTC	CASSENGGTYNEQFF
TRBV19	TRBJ2-6	NA	NA	TGTGCCAGTCGGCCCTTGACAGACTCTGGGGCCAACGTCCTGACTTTC	CASRPLTDSGANVLTF
TRBV4-3	TRBJ2-3	NA	TRBD2	TGCGCCAGCAGCCAAGACCCCCAGCGGGGAGCAGATACGCAGTATTTT	CASSQDPQRGADTQYF
TRBV4-1	TRBJ2-1	NA	TRBD1	TGCGCCAGCAGCATTTGGACAGGAATCTTCTACAATGAGCAGTTCTTC	CASSIWTGIFYNEQFF
TRBV9	TRBJ2-7	NA	TRBD1	TGTGCCAGCGGAGTCGGGACAGGCTTCTCCTACGAGCAGTACTTC	CASGVGTGFSYEQYF
TRBV19	TRBJ2-2	NA	NA	TGTGCCAGTAGGGAGGGGACGGACTTTCGGGACACCGGGGAGCTGTTTTTT	CASREGTDFRDTGELFF
TRBV23-1	TRBJ2-5	NA	NA	TGCGCCAGCAGTCAAACGGGGGGCCCAGAGACCCAGTACTTC	CASSQTGGPETQYF